The 7 T cell receptor beta chains below were found in one sample sequenced in a study of shared clonotypes between healthy human individuals. Terminally differentiated effector memory CD45RA+ cells were excluded from the naive CD8 cells, which were CD45RO-negative and positively selected for CCR7. Data came from immunoSEQ multiplex PCR; TCRdb stores just in-frame clones and leaves some out. This sample has roughly 2,000,000 clones, with over 85% found just once. Sequencing was performed on naive CD8+ T cells sorted from blood. These receptors all stem from a man aged 18 to 30 in good health.

The chain combines TRBV12-2 with TRBJ2-5. TRBV12-2 has pseudogene status. The CDR3 runs 16 residues. The CDR3 DNA is TGTGCAAGTCGCTTAGGGTGTTCTCCCCTGCAAGAGACCCAGTACTTC. It translates to CASRLGCSPLQETQYF.

This chain joins TRBV6-5 and TRBJ1-4, with D unclear. Trimming shortened V by 5 bases and J by 8 bases, and 12 bases separated the two germline ends. CDR1 and CDR2 (germline): MNHEY, SVGAGI. This CDR3 contains 13 residues. The CDR3 region is CASSPPRGEKLFF. In DNA form, the CDR3 reads TGTGCCAGCAGTCCCCCACGTGGGGAAAAACTGTTTTTT.

The chain employs TRBV27 and TRBJ1-1, with a possible D match to TRBD1 (5 bases). Trimming took 5 bases from V and 2 from J, leaving 9 bases between them. The CDR3 is 13 residues long. The germline CDR1 and CDR2 sequences are MNHEY and SMNVEV (reference sequence). The CDR3: CASSGHPNTEAFF. The CDR3 DNA reads TGTGCCAGCAGTGGACATCCCAACACTGAAGCTTTCTTT.

This sequence joins TRBV19 and TRBJ1-5, with 7 bases that match TRBD1. V lost 4 bases, J lost 7 bases, and 10 bases stayed unmatched. Germline V lookup: CDR1 LNHDA, CDR2 SQIVND (reference sequence). The CDR3 is made up of 15 amino acids. The CDR3 protein is CASSRAPDRAQPQHF. The CDR3 DNA is TGTGCCAGTAGTAGGGCTCCCGACAGGGCACAGCCCCAGCATTTT.

The chain carries TRBV7-9 and TRBJ1-1, with a weak D call TRBD1 (5 bases). Trimming cost V 1 base and J 1 base, with 13 bases left between them. From germline, CDR1 is SEHNR and CDR2 FQNEAQ (reference sequence). The CDR3 length is 16 residues. The CDR3 is CASSLVLSGSNTEAFF. The CDR3 nucleotides are TGTGCCAGCAGCTTAGTTTTGTCAGGGTCGAACACTGAAGCTTTCTTT.

This chain uses TRBV6-1 with TRBJ2-7; D remains ambiguous. The CDR3 is 14 residues long. Trimming removed 2 bases at V and 3 bases at J, with 11 bases between. The germline gives CDR1 MNHNS, CDR2 SASEGT. The CDR3 nucleotides are TGTGCCAGCAGTGAAAGGGCAGCCGTCTACGAGCAGTACTTC. This sequence encodes CASSERAAVYEQYF.

The chain joins TRBV4-1 to TRBJ2-3; D unresolved. Looked up from germline, CDR1 is MGHRA and CDR2 is YSYEKL. V was clipped by 0 bases and J by 3 bases, with 7 bases between them. The CDR3 consists of 14 residues. The CDR3, as DNA: TGCGCCAGCAGCCAAGATTACTTGACAGATACGCAGTATTTT. Amino acids: CASSQDYLTDTQYF.